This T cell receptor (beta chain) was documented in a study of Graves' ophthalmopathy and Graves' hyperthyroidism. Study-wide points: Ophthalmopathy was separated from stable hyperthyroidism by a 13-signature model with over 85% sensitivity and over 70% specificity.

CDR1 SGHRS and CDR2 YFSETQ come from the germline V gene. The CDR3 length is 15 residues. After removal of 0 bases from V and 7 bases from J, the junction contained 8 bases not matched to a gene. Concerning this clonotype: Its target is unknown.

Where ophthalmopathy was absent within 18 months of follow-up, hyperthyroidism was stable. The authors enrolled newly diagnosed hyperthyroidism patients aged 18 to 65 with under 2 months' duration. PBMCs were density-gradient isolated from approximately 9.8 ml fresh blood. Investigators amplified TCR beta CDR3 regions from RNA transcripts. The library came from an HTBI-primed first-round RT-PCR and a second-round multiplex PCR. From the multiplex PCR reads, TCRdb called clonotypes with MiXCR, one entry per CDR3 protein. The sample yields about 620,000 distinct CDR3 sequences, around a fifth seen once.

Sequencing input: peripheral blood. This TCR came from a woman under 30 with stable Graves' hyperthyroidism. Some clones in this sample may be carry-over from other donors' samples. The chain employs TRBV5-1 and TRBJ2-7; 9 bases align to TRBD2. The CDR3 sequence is CASSLVAGGPGEQYF. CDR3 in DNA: TGCGCCAGCAGCTTGGTTGCGGGAGGGCCCGGGGAGCAGTACTTC.